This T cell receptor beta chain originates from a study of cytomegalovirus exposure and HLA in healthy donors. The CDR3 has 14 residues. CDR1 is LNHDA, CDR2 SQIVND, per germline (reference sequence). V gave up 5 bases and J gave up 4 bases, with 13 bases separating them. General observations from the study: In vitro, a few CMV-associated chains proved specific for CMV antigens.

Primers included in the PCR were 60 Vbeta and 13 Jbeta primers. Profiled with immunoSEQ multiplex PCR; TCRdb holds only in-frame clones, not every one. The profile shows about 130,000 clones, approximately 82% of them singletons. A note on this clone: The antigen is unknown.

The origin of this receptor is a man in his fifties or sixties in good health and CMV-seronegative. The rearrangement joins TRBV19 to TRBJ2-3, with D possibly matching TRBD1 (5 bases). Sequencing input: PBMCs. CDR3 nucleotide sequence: TGTGCCAGTAGTTCGACAGTACGTCCAGATACGCAGTATTTT. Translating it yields CASSSTVRPDTQYF.